A selection of T cell receptor beta chains follows, all from one sample in a study of cytomegalovirus exposure and HLA in healthy donors. TCRdb's table, derived via immunoSEQ multiplex PCR, lists solely in-frame clones and lacks some. Altogether about 97,000 clones are present, around 10% being singletons, with the ten largest covering 4.5% to 6%. Source material: PBMCs. The receptors originated from a man aged 50 to 59 in good health and CMV-seropositive. The CDR3 runs from the conserved cysteine through the conserved F or W. Each record gives: J gene, V gene, D gene, clone size, CDR3 protein, CDR3 DNA. The D gene is left open where the match is weak. A clone size is listed for some rows: how often the clone was seen (once, few, many), or a class if it is expanded.

TRBJ1-2,TRBV2,-,few,CASSGEGRGGYTF,TGTGCCAGCAGTGGAGAGGGCAGAGGGGGCTACACCTTC
TRBJ2-3,TRBV7-9,-,-,CASSLGGPDTQYF,TGTGCCAGCAGCTTAGGAGGCCCAGATACGCAGTATTTT
TRBJ2-7,TRBV5-1,-,-,CASSFSAGYFHF,TGCGCAAGCAGCTTCTCGGCAGGCTATTTCCACTTC
TRBJ2-3,TRBV6-1,TRBD2,few,CASSGAGRLTDTQYF,TGTGCCAGCAGTGGGGCCGGGAGGCTCACAGATACGCAGTATTTT
TRBJ2-7,TRBV6-5,-,few,CASSYGKGGYAQYF,TGTGCCAGCAGTTACGGAAAGGGAGGCTACGCGCAGTACTTC
TRBJ2-1,TRBV6-1,-,-,CASKLWLYNEQFF,TGTGCCAGCAAATTGTGGCTGTACAATGAGCAGTTCTTC
TRBJ2-2,TRBV7-9,-,few,CANEGVEGTGELFF,TGTGCCAACGAGGGCGTTGAGGGCACCGGGGAGCTGTTTTTT
TRBJ1-5,TRBV7-2,TRBD1,few,CASSAHLLQGFGQPQHF,TGTGCCAGCAGCGCGCACCTACTACAGGGGTTCGGGCAGCCCCAGCATTTT
TRBJ2-1,TRBV7-8,TRBD2,-,CASSLGTRAYNEQFF,TGTGCCAGCAGCTTAGGGACTAGGGCCTACAATGAGCAGTTCTTC
TRBJ1-1,TRBV19,-,few,CASRRQNTEAFF,TGTGCCAGTCGCAGGCAGAACACTGAAGCTTTCTTT
TRBJ2-7,TRBV4-2,-,few,CASSESGGSSYEQYF,TGTGCCAGCAGCGAATCTGGAGGGAGCTCCTACGAGCAGTACTTC
TRBJ1-5,TRBV6-5,TRBD1,-,CASSQTGFGQPQHF,TGTGCCAGCAGCCAGACAGGGTTCGGTCAGCCCCAGCATTTT
TRBJ2-2,TRBV19,TRBD1,-,CASSALKGARTGELFF,TGTGCCAGTAGTGCCCTTAAGGGGGCGAGGACCGGGGAGCTGTTTTTT
TRBJ1-1,TRBV29-1,-,-,CSVSYRNMNTEAFF,TGCAGCGTTTCGTACCGTAACATGAACACTGAAGCTTTCTTT
TRBJ1-2,TRBV16,-,-,CASSHTGTPNYGYTF,TGTGCCAGCAGCCACACCGGGACACCCAACTATGGCTACACCTTC
TRBJ2-7,TRBV6-5,TRBD1,few,CASSYTGTGDHEQYF,TGTGCCAGCAGTTACACCGGGACAGGGGACCACGAGCAGTACTTC
TRBJ1-1,TRBV19,-,few,CASSIGQGMNTEAFF,TGTGCCAGTAGTATAGGGCAGGGGATGAACACTGAAGCTTTCTTT
TRBJ2-3,TRBV5-4,-,-,CASSSPGLYDTQYF,TGTGCCAGCAGCTCCCCTGGACTGTACGATACGCAGTATTTT
TRBJ2-5,TRBV5-1,-,few,CASSLAPAGETQYF,TGCGCCAGCAGCTTGGCCCCGGCGGGGGAGACCCAGTACTTC
TRBJ2-3,TRBV9,TRBD2,-,CASSVSGREDTQYF,TGTGCCAGCAGCGTTAGCGGGAGGGAGGATACGCAGTATTTT